Listed here are 23 T cell receptor beta chains from one sample, sequenced in a study (dated by TCRdb to 2015 to 2017). Library creation used 5' RACE. TCRdb records Illumina MiSeq as the sequencer. The public reads were quality trimmed at Q25 with fastp and then assembled into clones with MiXCR by TCRdb, keeping productive beta chains. Duplicate CDR3 protein sequences are folded into a single record with the most common DNA and genes. This sample is represented by tens of thousands of distinct CDR3 sequences; roughly 30% of them were singletons. The top ten hold more than 3% of the sample. Sequences were obtained from tumor-infiltrating memory CD4+ T cells sorted from the breast tumor. Interpreted using the paper, the cell subset or site label stands for: memory CD4+ T cells, CD4+CD45RO+CD25-. These receptors came from a female donor with breast cancer.

On this clonotype itself: Its ends do not fully match the called genes, so a read error is possible. This chain links TRBV5-1 with TRBJ2-1; TRBD2 agrees at 8 bases. Germline V lookup: CDR1 SGHRS, CDR2 YFSETQ. The CDR3 totals 15 residues. The CDR3 loop reads CANSPPLAENNEQFF. CDR3 DNA: TGCGCCAACAGCCCTCCACTAGCGGAGAACAATGAGCAGTTCTTC. Together with reference TRBV5-1 and TRBJ2-1, the CDR3 gives the full variable domain: KAGVTQTPRYLIKTRGQQVTLSCSPISGHRSVSWYQQTPGQGLQFLFEYFSETQRNKGNFPGRFSGRQFSNSRSEMNVSTLELGDSALYLCANSPPLAENNEQFFGPGTRLTVL.

The rearrangement uses TRBV6-1 and TRBJ1-2, with 8 bases that match TRBD1. Germline values: CDR1 MNHNS, CDR2 SASEGT. This CDR3 comprises 15 residues. Trimming at V came to 5 bases and at J to 2 bases, leaving 7 bases not matched to a gene. CDR3 nucleotides: TGTGCCAGCAGTCCCCGGGACAGGCGGAACTATGGCTACACCTTC. It specifies CASSPRDRRNYGYTF.

This clonotype has more than one count but fewer than ten. The rearrangement uses TRBV6-6 and TRBJ2-7; D perhaps matches TRBD2 (5 bases). The V gene's germline CDR1 is MNHNY and CDR2 SVGAGI (reference sequence). The CDR3 covers 13 residues. The V gene lost 5 bases and the J gene lost 4 bases, with 12 bases spanning the gap. The CDR3 DNA is TGTGCCAGCAGTCGGGATTATCGGTACGAGCAGTACTTC. It encodes CASSRDYRYEQYF.

The genes are TRBV6-2 or TRBV6-3 and TRBJ1-4; D unresolved. The CDR3 extends over 13 amino acids. Trimming took 8 bases from V and 0 from J, leaving 7 bases between them. Germline lookup yields CDR1 MNHEY and CDR2 SVGEGT. The CDR3 spells CASLRSTNEKLFF. Here the CDR3 DNA reads TGTGCCAGCCTCCGGTCAACTAATGAAAAACTGTTTTTT.

V gene TRBV24-1 combines with J gene TRBJ2-1; TRBD1 aligns across 8 bases. Germline values: CDR1 KGHDR, CDR2 SFDVKD. This CDR3 contains 13 residues. V shed 9 bases and J 8 bases; nucleotides not matched to a gene: 8. CDR3 protein: CATGGQGQDEQFF. CDR3 coding DNA: TGTGCCACCGGAGGACAGGGTCAGGATGAGCAGTTCTTC.

There are a few counts of this clonotype. The chain combines TRBV4-1 with TRBJ1-5, with 7 nucleotides matching TRBD1. After removal of 4 bases from V and 1 base from J, the junction contained 13 bases not matched to a gene. Germline V CDR1 and CDR2: MGHRA, YSYEKL. This CDR3 has 18 residues. The CDR3 loop is CASSPNNLGTASNQPQHF. CDR3 sequence (DNA): TGCGCCAGCAGCCCTAATAACCTAGGGACAGCGAGCAATCAGCCCCAGCATTTT.

The chain couples TRBV12-3 or TRBV12-4 to TRBJ2-3, with TRBD1 matching over 9 bases. The ends lost 1 base at V and 3 bases at J; junction bases unmatched: 5. The CDR3 contains 16 residues. This chain's CDR3 is CASSLVRTGATDTQYF. CDR3 coding DNA: TGTGCCAGCAGTTTAGTCCGGACAGGGGCTACAGATACGCAGTATTTT.

The chain is built from TRBV6-6 and TRBJ2-3; 11 nucleotides match TRBD2. The CDR3 has 15 residues. Per germline, CDR1 MNHNY and CDR2 SVGAGI (reference sequence). V was clipped by 8 bases and J by 5 bases; unmatched bases: 9. The CDR3 bases are TGTGCCAGCGGGGAACTAGCGGGAGTTCTAGATACGCAGTATTTT. Translating it yields CASGELAGVLDTQYF.

This clonotype was observed many times. V and J are TRBV6-2 or TRBV6-3 and TRBJ1-5; 10 bases agree with TRBD1. The V and J ends lost 7 bases and 4 bases, in that order; junction bases with no gene match: 4. CDR3 length: 14 amino acids. From germline, CDR1 is MNHEY and CDR2 SVGEGT. CDR3 region: CASKRQGANQPQHF. The CDR3 nucleotides are TGTGCCAGCAAACGACAGGGGGCAAATCAGCCCCAGCATTTT.

The chain joins TRBV28 to TRBJ2-4; D is possibly TRBD1 (5 bases). CDR1 is MDHEN, CDR2 SYDVKM, per germline. Trimming took off 5 bases at V and 1 base at J, with 9 bases between the two ends. The CDR3 has 14 residues. This CDR3 reads CASSETDAKNIQYF. The DNA of the CDR3 is TGTGCCAGCAGTGAGACAGATGCCAAAAACATTCAGTACTTC.

The gene calls are TRBV6-2 or TRBV6-3 and TRBJ1-1; TRBD1 matches at 7 bases. This CDR3 region has 13 residues. V shed 7 bases, J shed 2 bases, and the junction held 4 bases outside the gene matches. Germline values: CDR1 MNHEY, CDR2 SVGEGT. DNA for the CDR3: TGTGCCAGCATCGAAGGGGGCAACACTGAAGCTTTCTTT. Amino acid sequence: CASIEGGNTEAFF.

This clonotype was observed a handful of times. This rearrangement joins TRBV7-6 to TRBJ2-2, with D tentatively TRBD2 (5 bases). The V end was cut by 1 base, the J end by 7 bases, with 16 bases between. CDR3 length equals 16 residues. Germline V gene data show CDR1 as SGHVS and CDR2 as FNYEAQ. CDR3 nucleotides: TGTGCCAGCAGCTTAGGCTTGCGGGTTTCGGGCGGGGAGCTGTTTTTT. Translation gives CASSLGLRVSGGELFF.

The sample holds a few counts of this clonotype. This chain links TRBV25-1 with TRBJ1-6, with 8 bases matching TRBD1. Trimming removed 5 bases from V and 7 bases from J; junction bases left unmatched: 7. The CDR3 covers 15 residues. Germline CDR1 MGHDK, CDR2 SYGVNS. CDR3 region: CASSPVDRDNSPLHF. The CDR3 DNA is TGTGCCAGCAGTCCAGTGGACAGGGACAATTCACCCCTCCACTTT.

V usage is TRBV6-2 or TRBV6-3 and J usage is TRBJ1-5; D is ambiguous. The CDR3 contains 15 residues. The germline V and J ends were trimmed by 6 bases and 9 bases, with 21 bases remaining between them. Germline-derived CDR1 and CDR2 are MNHEY and SVGEGT. The CDR3 nucleotides are TGTGCCAGCAGCCCACTAACCCCAACACGAGGGCCCCAGCATTTT. This translates into CASSPLTPTRGPQHF.

A word on this clonotype: A much larger clone lies a single base off, so this may be a read error. The CDR3 DNA reads as TGTGCCAGCAGCTCGAACTTTAATTCACCCCTCCACTTT. Its protein is CASSSNFNSPLHF. The chain joins TRBV7-2 to TRBJ1-6; D is ambiguous. Germline CDR1 and CDR2: SGHTA and FQGNSA. Trimming shortened V by 4 bases and J by 6 bases, and 7 bases separated the two germline ends. The CDR3 runs 13 residues. Full variable domain (rest looked up from reference TRBV7-2 and TRBJ1-6): GAGVSQSPSNKVTEKGKDVELRCDPISGHTALYWYRQSLGQGLEFLIYFQGNSAPDKSGLPSDRFSAERTGGSVSTLTIQRTQQEDSAVYLCASSSNFNSPLHFGNGTRLTVT.

The chain links TRBV9 to TRBJ2-7; tentative D call: TRBD1 (6 bases). The CDR3 has 16 residues. Germline CDR1 and CDR2: SGDLS and YYNGEE. Between the trimmed V and J ends, which lost 0 bases and 2 bases, there was a span of 15 bases. CDR3 residues: CASSVGMWTATYEQYF. CDR3 nucleotide sequence: TGTGCCAGCAGCGTAGGTATGTGGACAGCGACCTACGAGCAGTACTTC.

This clonotype has ten or more counts. The chain combines TRBV4-1 with TRBJ1-3, with D unresolved. Germline values: CDR1 MGHRA, CDR2 YSYEKL. Trimming removed 4 bases at V and 3 bases at J, with 19 bases between. The CDR3 is made up of 17 amino acids. The CDR3 loop is CASSRGGVALRGNTIYF. As DNA, the CDR3 is TGCGCCAGCAGCCGAGGCGGGGTCGCATTGCGTGGAAACACCATATATTTT.

This clonotype was seen many times. The rearrangement joins TRBV5-1 to TRBJ1-1; TRBD1 is a possible D gene (5 bases). The CDR3 consists of 17 residues. The germline gives CDR1 SGHRS, CDR2 YFSETQ. The V gene lost 3 bases and the J gene lost 1 base, with 19 bases spanning the gap. CDR3 nucleotides: TGCGCCAGCAGCTGGACGGGGCAGGGTAATTCGAACACTGAAGCTTTCTTT. Its translation is CASSWTGQGNSNTEAFF.

This rearrangement joins TRBV4-1 to TRBJ1-5; D uncertain. The V and J ends lost 0 bases and 3 bases respectively, with 3 bases between them. Germline V gene sequence: CDR1 MGHRA, CDR2 YSYEKL. The CDR3 loop spans 13 amino acids. This chain's CDR3 is CASSQDFNQPQHF. The CDR3 DNA is TGCGCCAGCAGCCAAGATTTCAATCAGCCCCAGCATTTT.

As regards this clonotype: Because the CDR3 is missing its conserved closing phenylalanine or tryptophan, this is likely a read error. The rearrangement joins TRBV28 to TRBJ2-7, with 7 bases identical to TRBD1. From germline, CDR1 is MDHEN and CDR2 SYDVKM. The CDR3 has 15 residues. For the CDR3, the DNA is TGTGCCAACAGTTTCCAATCGACAGGGTCCTACGAGCAGTACTAC. The encoded protein is CANSFQSTGSYEQYY.

This clonotype was seen a handful of times. The rearrangement joins TRBV5-1 to TRBJ2-3; the match to TRBD2 covers 9 bases. J was trimmed by 4 bases and V by 4 bases; bases with no gene match: 10. The CDR3 length is 16 residues. Germline CDR1 is SGHRS and CDR2 is YFSETQ. As DNA, the CDR3 is TGCGCCAGCAGCCCCCTGAATAGCGGGAGAGCAGATACGCAGTATTTT. As protein: CASSPLNSGRADTQYF.

This clonotype was seen only a few times. The gene calls are TRBV5-1 and TRBJ2-7; 9 bases fit TRBD1. The CDR3 extends over 13 amino acids. The V and J ends lost 4 bases and 4 bases, in that order; junction bases with no gene match: 3. Per the germline V gene, CDR1 is SGHRS and CDR2 is YFSETQ. In nucleotides, the CDR3 is TGCGCCAGCAGCAGGACAGGGGAATACGAGCAGTACTTC. Its translation is CASSRTGEYEQYF.

V is TRBV6-1 and J is TRBJ2-6, with a tentative D call TRBD2 (5 bases). V was clipped by 8 bases and J by 0 bases, with 11 bases between them. CDR1 MNHNS and CDR2 SASEGT come from the germline V gene. This CDR3 has 15 residues. The CDR3 sequence is CASLSGYSGANVLTF. The CDR3, as DNA: TGTGCCAGCCTCTCGGGGTACTCTGGGGCCAACGTCCTGACTTTC.